This T cell receptor beta chain was profiled in a study of T-cell memory formation after mild COVID-19. CDR1 is SGHDN, CDR2 FVKESK, per germline. Trimming stripped 4 bases from V and 2 bases from J, with 14 bases between. The CDR3 runs to 15 residues. TCRdb re-analysed the 5' RACE reads in MiXCR, keeping a single row per CDR3 protein. The sample gives 530,000 or so distinct CDR3 sequences, around 15% of which show up once; around 7.8% is in the top ten. This clonotype has just a few counts. This sequence joins TRBV14 and TRBJ2-5, with D tentatively TRBD2 (6 bases). The sequenced sample was PBMCs or a T cell subset sorted from them (not recorded which). This TCR was recovered from an adult woman who had mild COVID-19 (a few samples of this study predate the infection). Cell type and time point are not known. The CDR3 DNA follows: TGTGCCAGCAGCCCTTTCCGGGACTCACAAGAGACCCAGTACTTC. Protein: CASSPFRDSQETQYF.